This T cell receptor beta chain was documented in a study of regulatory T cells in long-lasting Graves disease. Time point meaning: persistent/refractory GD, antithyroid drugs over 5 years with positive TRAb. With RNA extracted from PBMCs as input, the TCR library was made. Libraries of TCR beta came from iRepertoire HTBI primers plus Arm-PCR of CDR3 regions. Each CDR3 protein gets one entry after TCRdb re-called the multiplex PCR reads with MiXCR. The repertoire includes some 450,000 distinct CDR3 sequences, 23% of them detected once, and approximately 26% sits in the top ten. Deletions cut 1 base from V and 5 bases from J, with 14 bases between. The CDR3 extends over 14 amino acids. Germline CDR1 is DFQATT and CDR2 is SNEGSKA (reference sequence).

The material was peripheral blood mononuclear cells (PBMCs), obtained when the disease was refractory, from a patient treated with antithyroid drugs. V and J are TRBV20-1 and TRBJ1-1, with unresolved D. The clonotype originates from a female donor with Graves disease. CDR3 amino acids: CSARAPTGGTEAFF. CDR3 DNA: TGCAGTGCTAGAGCGCCCACTGGAGGAACTGAAGCTTTCTTT.